These 20 T cell receptor beta chains share one sample of origin, sequenced in a study of CD8 T cells in ankylosing spondylitis (dated by TCRdb to 2016 to 2017). Receptor amplification or capture employed 5' RACE. The sequencer listed for this sample is Illumina HiSeq 2500. TCRdb reprocessed the public reads (quality trimming at Q25 with fastp, clone calling with MiXCR) and kept in-frame beta chains. Rows matching on CDR3 protein sequence are summarized as one entry with the most common DNA and genes. Recorded for this sample are approximately 190,000 distinct CDR3 sequences; approximately 13% of them occurred a single time. The ten largest make up approximately 10% of the sample. The material sequenced was blood, either unsorted or a sorted T cell fraction (not recorded which). Receptors were obtained from a female donor with ankylosing spondylitis or in good health (not recorded which).

Ten or more counts support this clonotype. The genes are TRBV29-1 and TRBJ2-7, with D possibly being TRBD2 (6 bases). Trimming removed 6 bases from V and 2 bases from J, with 11 bases in between. The germline V gene encodes CDR1 SQVTM and CDR2 ANQGSEA. This CDR3 spans 12 amino acids. In DNA, the CDR3 is TGCAGCGTGAAAGCGGGTACCTACGAGCAGTACTTC. Protein: CSVKAGTYEQYF.

This clonotype was seen a handful of times. This chain uses TRBV6-8 with TRBJ1-4; D is perhaps TRBD1 (5 bases). The CDR3 consists of 19 residues. Germline assignment: CDR1 MNHGY and CDR2 SAAAGT. Between the trimmed V and J ends, which lost 5 bases and 0 bases, there was a span of 22 bases. In DNA form, the CDR3 reads TGTGCCAGCAGTCACCCGGGGGACGACAATCCGGCAACTAATGAAAAACTGTTTTTT. Its protein is CASSHPGDDNPATNEKLFF.

This sequence joins TRBV20-1 and TRBJ2-1, with TRBD2 matching over 9 bases. The CDR3 totals 14 residues. From germline, CDR1 is DFQATT and CDR2 SNEGSKA (reference sequence). The V segment lost 7 bases and the J segment 0 bases; nucleotides outside the gene matches: 4. The CDR3 reads CSVLAGVSYNEQFF. CDR3 nucleotides: TGCAGTGTATTAGCGGGAGTCTCCTACAATGAGCAGTTCTTC.

This clonotype was seen at least ten times. J is TRBJ1-6 and V is TRBV5-1; 9 bases map to TRBD1. V lost 3 bases to trimming and J lost 7 bases; unmatched junction nucleotides: 2. Germline V gene data show CDR1 as SGHRS and CDR2 as YFSETQ. This CDR3 comprises 14 residues. CDR3 in amino acids: CASSSGQGNSPLHF. CDR3 in DNA: TGCGCCAGCAGCTCCGGACAGGGGAATTCACCCCTCCACTTT.

This clonotype appeared many times. The CDR3 DNA sequence: TGTGCCAGCAGCTTCCTAGCGGGAACGTACAATGAGCAGTTCTTC. Its translation is CASSFLAGTYNEQFF. The rearrangement uses TRBV7-9 and TRBJ2-1; TRBD2 agrees at 9 bases. Germline V gives CDR1 SEHNR, CDR2 FQNEAQ (reference sequence). After removal of 3 bases from V and 4 bases from J, the junction contained 4 bases not matched to a gene. The CDR3 totals 15 residues. The full variable domain, its missing parts supplied by reference TRBV7-9 and TRBJ2-1, is DTGVSQNPRHKITKRGQNVTFRCDPISEHNRLYWYRQTLGQGPEFLTYFQNEAQLEKSRLLSDRFSAERPKGSFSTLEIQRTEQGDSAMYLCASSFLAGTYNEQFFGPGTRLTVL.

This clonotype was observed at least ten times. V is TRBV15 and J is TRBJ2-2; D gene unclear. The CDR3 loop spans 16 amino acids. Germline CDR1 LNHNV, CDR2 YYDKDF (reference sequence). The V end was cut by 0 bases, the J end by 1 base, with 9 bases between. CDR3 in amino acids: CATSREVTQNTGELFF. DNA for the CDR3: TGTGCCACCAGCAGAGAGGTGACACAGAACACCGGGGAGCTGTTTTTT.

This clonotype was detected a few times. The J gene is TRBJ2-7, the V gene TRBV21-1; the listed D gene, TRBD1, was not tested against the DNA. TRBV21-1 is annotated as a pseudogene. This CDR3 has 17 amino acids. As DNA, the CDR3 is TGTGCCAGCAGCAAAAGGTTCGGGGCGACAGCGAACTACGAGCAGTACTTC. The encoded protein is CASSKRFGATANYEQYF.

The chain recombines TRBV5-6 with TRBJ2-2; perhaps TRBD2 as D (5 bases). The V gene's germline CDR1 is SGHDT and CDR2 YYEEEE. Trimming took 2 bases from V and 3 from J, leaving 11 bases between them. CDR3 length: 15 residues. The CDR3 is CASSFFQLDTGELFF. CDR3 nucleotide sequence: TGTGCCAGCAGCTTTTTTCAACTAGACACCGGGGAGCTGTTTTTT.

The sample holds many counts of this clonotype. V is TRBV6-2 or TRBV6-3 and J is TRBJ2-7; 8 bases agree with TRBD2. This CDR3 has 16 amino acids. Germline V gives CDR1 MNHEY, CDR2 SVGEGT. V shed 4 bases, J shed 4 bases, and the junction held 12 bases outside the gene matches. The CDR3 here is CASSFYPGLAPYEQYF. Written as DNA, the CDR3 is TGTGCCAGCAGTTTCTACCCTGGACTAGCCCCTTACGAGCAGTACTTC.

This clonotype was counted ten times or more. The gene calls are TRBV5-1 and TRBJ2-3, with a tentative D call TRBD2 (5 bases). V lost 3 bases and J 3 bases, leaving 17 bases between the germline ends. CDR1 and CDR2 (germline): SGHRS, YFSETQ. The CDR3 runs 16 residues. DNA for the CDR3: TGCGCCAGCAGCTCGGCACTAGGGATTAGAACAGATACGCAGTATTTT. It codes for CASSSALGIRTDTQYF.

This clonotype was seen many times. This sequence joins TRBV20-1 and TRBJ2-7, with D possibly TRBD2 on 5 matching bases. Germline V gene data show CDR1 as DFQATT and CDR2 as SNEGSKA (reference sequence). Trimming shortened V by 0 bases and J by 3 bases, and 12 bases separated the two germline ends. There are 14 residues in the CDR3. The CDR3 sequence is CSARDHERIYEQYF. In DNA form, the CDR3 reads TGCAGTGCTAGAGATCACGAGCGGATCTACGAGCAGTACTTC.

J is TRBJ2-3 and V is TRBV19; 8 bases match TRBD2. J gave up 3 bases and V 4 bases, and 9 bases lay outside the gene matches. The CDR3 length is 16 residues. Germline lookup yields CDR1 LNHDA and CDR2 SQIVND (reference sequence). CDR3 residues: CASSNQRETNTDTQYF. In DNA, the CDR3 is TGTGCCAGTAGTAACCAGCGGGAGACGAATACAGATACGCAGTATTTT.

This clonotype occurred many times. The chain employs TRBV7-2 and TRBJ1-1, with 7 bases matching TRBD1. Germline V lookup: CDR1 SGHTA, CDR2 FQGNSA. The CDR3 runs 13 residues. V gave up 8 bases and J gave up 0 bases; unmatched junction bases: 3. CDR3 DNA: TGTGCCAGCCAGACAGGGATGAACACTGAAGCTTTCTTT. Amino acids: CASQTGMNTEAFF.

This clonotype has a count of ten or more. This chain uses TRBV7-2 with TRBJ2-1; TRBD2 aligns across 8 bases. Germline assignment: CDR1 SGHTA and CDR2 FQGNSA. J gave up 0 bases and V 5 bases, and 6 bases lay outside the gene matches. This CDR3 contains 16 residues. CDR3 protein: CASSPTSGSSYNEQFF. DNA of the CDR3: TGTGCCAGCAGCCCAACAAGCGGGAGCTCCTACAATGAGCAGTTCTTC.

Many counts were recorded for this clonotype. The V and J genes are TRBV29-1 and TRBJ1-2; weak D call: TRBD1 (5 bases). The CDR3 spans 12 residues. V dropped 8 bases and J dropped 1 base, with 11 bases sitting between them. CDR1 is SQVTM and CDR2 is ANQGSEA in the germline V gene. The CDR3 is CSTRQLNYGYTF. The CDR3 DNA is TGCAGCACTAGACAGCTTAACTATGGCTACACCTTC.

In its sample, this clonotype was seen many times. The chain employs TRBV12-3 or TRBV12-4 and TRBJ2-1; no reliable D call. Between the trimmed V and J ends, which lost 5 bases and 0 bases, there was a span of 11 bases. This CDR3 region has 15 residues. This CDR3 reads CASSLTAGSYNEQFF. In DNA form, the CDR3 reads TGTGCCAGCAGTCTGACGGCAGGCTCCTACAATGAGCAGTTCTTC.

This clonotype came up once. The J gene is TRBJ1-1, the V gene TRBV20-1; maybe TRBD1 (6 bases). This CDR3 has 16 residues. Trimming removed 1 base from V and 5 bases from J, with 20 bases in between. Germline V gene data show CDR1 as DFQATT and CDR2 as SNEGSKA (reference sequence). Here the CDR3 reads CSARGLGPGQGTEAFF. In nucleotides, the CDR3 is TGCAGTGCTAGAGGTCTGGGACCGGGGCAGGGGACTGAAGCTTTCTTT.

This clonotype was found many times. The gene calls are TRBV5-1 and TRBJ2-7; maybe TRBD1 (5 bases). The V gene lost 5 bases and the J gene lost 2 bases, with 14 bases spanning the gap. CDR3 size: 14 residues. CDR1 and CDR2 from the germline V gene are SGHRS and YFSETQ. The CDR3: CASRPDSITYEQYF. The CDR3 nucleotides read TGCGCCAGCAGACCCGACAGTATCACCTACGAGCAGTACTTC. Full variable domain (missing parts from reference TRBV5-1 and TRBJ2-7): KAGVTQTPRYLIKTRGQQVTLSCSPISGHRSVSWYQQTPGQGLQFLFEYFSETQRNKGNFPGRFSGRQFSNSRSEMNVSTLELGDSALYLCASRPDSITYEQYFGPGTRLTVT.

The J gene is TRBJ2-4, the V gene TRBV5-1; 8 nucleotides line up with TRBD2. Germline values: CDR1 SGHRS, CDR2 YFSETQ. V shed 3 bases, J shed 8 bases, and the junction held 7 bases outside the gene matches. The CDR3 is 14 amino acids. CDR3: CASSSYRGGDIQYF. CDR3 coding DNA: TGCGCCAGCAGCTCCTACCGGGGGGGAGACATTCAGTACTTC.

This clonotype was detected ten times or more. The CDR3 region has the DNA TGCAGCGTTGCGGGGGGCTACGAGCAGTACTTC. Encoded protein: CSVAGGYEQYF. The chain joins TRBV29-1 to TRBJ2-7; TRBD2 matches 7 bases. The CDR3 loop spans 11 amino acids. Trimming removed 4 bases from V and 3 bases from J; junction bases left unmatched: 0. Germline CDR1 is SQVTM and CDR2 is ANQGSEA.